This entry features one T cell receptor beta chain sequence. The target antigen is unknown. This entry comes from a study of CD8 T cells in Susac syndrome. Whole-study results and caveats: Regarding the TCR sequencing and HLA analysis, the study admitted that a relatively small number of individuals were involved.

The CDR3 is 16 residues long. The germline gives CDR1 MGHRA, CDR2 YSYEKL. V was pared by 1 base and J by 3 bases, with 12 bases between. The controls were healthy donors who were matched for age and sex. Negative isolation yielded CD8+ and CD4+ T cells; FACS enriched TEMRA cells. Random-hexamer reverse transcription was applied to roughly 0.5 to 1 ug RNA. Coverage of TCR beta CDR3 amplification by immunoSEQ multiplex PCR extended to 54 Vbeta and 13 Jbeta. TCRdb called the immunoSEQ multiplex PCR reads again in MiXCR, with one record for every CDR3 protein. The sample lists around 80,000 distinct CDR3 sequences, about 94% occurring once.

Sequencing input: CD8+ T cells from PBMCs. This receptor was obtained from a human donor in good health. The J gene is TRBJ2-2, the V gene TRBV4-1; D might be TRBD1 (6 bases). The chain's CDR3 is CASSQVRGLDTGELFF. Here the CDR3 DNA reads TGCGCCAGCAGCCAAGTCAGGGGATTGGACACCGGGGAGCTGTTTTTT.